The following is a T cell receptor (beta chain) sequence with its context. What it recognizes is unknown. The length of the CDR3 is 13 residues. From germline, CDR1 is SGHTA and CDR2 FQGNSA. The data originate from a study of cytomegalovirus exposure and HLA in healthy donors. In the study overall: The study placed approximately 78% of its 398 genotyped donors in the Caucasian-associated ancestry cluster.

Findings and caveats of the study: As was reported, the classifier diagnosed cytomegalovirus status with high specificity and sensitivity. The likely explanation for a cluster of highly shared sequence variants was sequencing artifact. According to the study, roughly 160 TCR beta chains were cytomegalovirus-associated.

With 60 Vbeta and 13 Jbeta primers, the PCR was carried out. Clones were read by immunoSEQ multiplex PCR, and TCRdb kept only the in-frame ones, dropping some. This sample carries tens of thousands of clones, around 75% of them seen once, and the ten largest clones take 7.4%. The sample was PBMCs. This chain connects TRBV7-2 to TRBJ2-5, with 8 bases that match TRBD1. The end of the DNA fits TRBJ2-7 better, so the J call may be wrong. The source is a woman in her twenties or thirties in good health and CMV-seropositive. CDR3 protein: CASRPRGRYEQYF. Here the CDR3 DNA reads TGTGCCAGCAGACCCAGGGGGCGCTACGAGCAGTACTTC.